This T cell receptor beta chain comes out of a study of T cells in Graves' hyperthyroidism and ophthalmopathy. Study details: Peripheral blood specimens were obtained at initial diagnosis, prior to any treatment.

Amplified TCR beta CDR3 regions came from RNA transcripts. RT-PCR in the first round (using the HTBI primer set) targeted the TCR CDR3. One entry per CDR3 protein results from TCRdb running MiXCR on the multiplex PCR reads. The top ten hold 5.5% to 7.5% of the sample, which has fewer than 650,000 distinct CDR3 sequences, about 15% seen once. There are many counts of this clonotype. The CDR3 consists of 11 residues. CDR1 and CDR2 from the germline V gene are MNHNS and SASEGT. V lost 4 bases and J lost 7, with 7 bases in between. This clonotype was obtained from a woman in her 30s with Graves' hyperthyroidism that later progressed to Graves' ophthalmopathy. Input material: blood. The J gene is TRBJ1-2, the V gene TRBV6-1; D not certain. The CDR3 spells CASSATGGYTF. The DNA of the CDR3 is TGTGCCAGCAGTGCGACGGGTGGCTACACCTTC.